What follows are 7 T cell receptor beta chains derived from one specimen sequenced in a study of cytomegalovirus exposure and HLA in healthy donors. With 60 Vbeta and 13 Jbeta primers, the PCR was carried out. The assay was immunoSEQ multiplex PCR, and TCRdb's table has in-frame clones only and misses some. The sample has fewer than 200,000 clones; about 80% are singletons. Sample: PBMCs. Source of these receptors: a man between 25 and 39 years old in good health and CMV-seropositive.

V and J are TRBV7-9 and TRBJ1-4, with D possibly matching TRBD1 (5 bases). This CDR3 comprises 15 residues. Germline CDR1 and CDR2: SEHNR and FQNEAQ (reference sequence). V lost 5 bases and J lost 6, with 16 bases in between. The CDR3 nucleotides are TGTGCCAGCAGCCTCCCGGGTCGGGGGGATGAAAAACTGTTTTTT. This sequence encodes CASSLPGRGDEKLFF.

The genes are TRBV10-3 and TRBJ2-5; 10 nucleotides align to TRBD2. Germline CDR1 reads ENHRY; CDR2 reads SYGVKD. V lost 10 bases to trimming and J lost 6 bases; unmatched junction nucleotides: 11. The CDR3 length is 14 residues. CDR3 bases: TGTGCCACCCAAACCGGACTAGCGGTTAAGACCCAGTACTTC. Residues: CATQTGLAVKTQYF.

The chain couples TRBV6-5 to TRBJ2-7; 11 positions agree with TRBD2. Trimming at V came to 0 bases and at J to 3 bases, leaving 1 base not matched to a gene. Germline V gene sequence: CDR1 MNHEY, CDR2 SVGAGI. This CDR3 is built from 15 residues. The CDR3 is CASSYSGTSGYEQYF. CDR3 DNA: TGTGCCAGCAGTTACTCGGGGACTAGCGGCTACGAGCAGTACTTC.

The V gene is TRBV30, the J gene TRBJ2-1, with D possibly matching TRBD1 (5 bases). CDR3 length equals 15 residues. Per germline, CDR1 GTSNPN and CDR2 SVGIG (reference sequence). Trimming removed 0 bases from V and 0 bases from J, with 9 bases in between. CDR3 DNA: TGTGCCTGGAGTGTTTACAGGAGCTCCTACAATGAGCAGTTCTTC. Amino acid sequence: CAWSVYRSSYNEQFF.

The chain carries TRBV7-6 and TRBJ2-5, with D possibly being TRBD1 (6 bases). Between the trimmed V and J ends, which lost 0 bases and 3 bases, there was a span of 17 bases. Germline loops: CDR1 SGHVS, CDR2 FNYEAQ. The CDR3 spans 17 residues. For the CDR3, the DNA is TGTGCCAGCAGCTTAGCGTCAGGGCAGGGGCTAGAAGAGACCCAGTACTTC. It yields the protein CASSLASGQGLEETQYF.

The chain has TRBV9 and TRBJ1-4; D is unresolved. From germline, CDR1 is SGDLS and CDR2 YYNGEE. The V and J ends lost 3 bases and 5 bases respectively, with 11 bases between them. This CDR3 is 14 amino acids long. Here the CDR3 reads CASSAAPSNEKLFF. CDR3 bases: TGTGCCAGCAGCGCCGCCCCTAGCAATGAAAAACTGTTTTTT.

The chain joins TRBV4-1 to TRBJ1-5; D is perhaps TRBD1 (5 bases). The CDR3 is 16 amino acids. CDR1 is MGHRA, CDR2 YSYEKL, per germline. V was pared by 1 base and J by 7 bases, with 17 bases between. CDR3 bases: TGCGCCAGCAGCCAAGGGGGCAATCCGTATGGACAGCCCCAGCATTTT. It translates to CASSQGGNPYGQPQHF.